The 9 T cell receptor beta chains presented below share a single source sample, sequenced in a study of blood T cells in healthy people across ages. The second PCR ran 7 to 11 cycles with a sample-barcoded 5' primer and J-beta primers. TCRdb passed the 5' RACE reads through MiXCR, listing each CDR3 protein once. This table holds 1.5 million to 1.8 million distinct CDR3 sequences, approximately 43% found once. Specimen: blood. These receptors were taken from a woman in her late teens or twenties in good health.

The V gene is TRBV11-2, the J gene TRBJ2-7; either TRBD1 or TRBD2 may supply D (5 bases each). V was shortened by 8 bases and J by 2 bases, with 19 bases between the two germline ends. The CDR3 runs 15 residues. CDR1 is SGHAT, CDR2 FQNNGV, per germline. The CDR3 reads CASRHLRGSTYEQYF. The CDR3 DNA reads as TGTGCCAGCCGGCACCTCCGGGGCTCTACCTACGAGCAGTACTTC.

This clonotype was seen only a few times. The rearrangement links TRBV7-8 to TRBJ2-4; D possibly uses TRBD1 or TRBD2 (7 bases each). The tail of the sequence fits TRBJ2-7 better, so the J call may be wrong. This CDR3 contains 13 residues. The germline V gene encodes CDR1 SGHVS and CDR2 FQNEAQ. The CDR3 bases are TGTGCCAGCAGAATAAGCGGGACAGACGAGCAGTACTTC. This sequence encodes CASRISGTDEQYF.

This clonotype came up many times. CDR3 sequence reads: CASSLDGGQPQHF. In DNA, the CDR3 is TGTGCCAGCAGCTTGGACGGGGGACAGCCCCAGCATTTT. V and J are TRBV7-2 and TRBJ1-5, with D possibly TRBD1 on 5 matching bases. This CDR3 comprises 13 residues. Germline V gives CDR1 SGHTA, CDR2 FQGNSA. Trimming pared 3 bases from V and 7 bases from J, leaving 10 bases between.

The J gene is TRBJ2-7, the V gene TRBV12-3 or TRBV12-4; no clear D. V shed 3 bases and J shed 0 bases, with 9 bases lying between them. This CDR3 is 14 amino acids long. The CDR3 coding sequence is TGTGCCAGCAGTTTTGGGCTATTCTCCTACGAGCAGTACTTC. This gives the protein CASSFGLFSYEQYF.

This clonotype was seen once. The chain links TRBV4-2 to TRBJ2-5; 9 bases are shared with TRBD2. The germline V gene encodes CDR1 LGHNA and CDR2 YNFKEQ. The junction had 27 bases not matched to a gene; V was cut back by 2 bases and J by 11 bases. This CDR3 has 20 amino acids. The CDR3 DNA sequence: TGTGCCAGCAGCCAACTCTACTTCGCGGGGGGGCCGGTGATCTACAATGAGCAGTACTTC. Encoded protein: CASSQLYFAGGPVIYNEQYF.

The J gene is TRBJ2-5, the V gene TRBV10-3; 14 bases are shared with TRBD2. CDR1 and CDR2 (germline): ENHRY, SYGVKD. V shed 2 bases and J 0 bases; nucleotides not matched to a gene: 5. CDR3 length: 18 amino acids. The CDR3 loop reads CAISEGTSGGSNQETQYF. The CDR3 coding sequence is TGTGCCATCAGTGAGGGGACTAGCGGGGGATCCAACCAAGAGACCCAGTACTTC.

This clonotype was found many times. The V gene is TRBV9, the J gene TRBJ1-6; possible D gene TRBD1, 5 bases. V was trimmed by 3 bases and J by 6 bases, leaving 16 bases between them. From germline, CDR1 is SGDLS and CDR2 YYNGEE. The length of the CDR3 is 16 residues. The CDR3 region is CASSAGAGQRNSPLHF. CDR3 bases: TGTGCCAGCAGCGCCGGGGCCGGACAACGTAATTCACCCCTCCACTTT.

The rearrangement links TRBV10-3 to TRBJ2-7, with TRBD1 matching 9 bases. The germline CDR1 and CDR2 sequences are ENHRY and SYGVKD. With 3 bases clipped from V and 5 bases from J, the junction kept 11 bases outside the gene matches. This CDR3 comprises 16 residues. CDR3 amino acids: CAISDQVWGQGHEQYF. Written as DNA, the CDR3 is TGTGCCATCAGTGATCAGGTTTGGGGACAGGGCCACGAGCAGTACTTC.

On this clonotype itself: A much bigger clone sits one base away, suggesting this may be a read error. This chain links TRBV12-3 or TRBV12-4 with TRBJ2-5, with D tentatively TRBD2 (6 bases). The ends were cut back, 5 bases at V and 1 base at J, with 11 bases in the middle. The CDR3 has 14 residues. The CDR3 DNA follows: TGTGCCAGCAGTGTAGTGACTAGCCAAGAGACCCAGTACTTC. This translates into CASSVVTSQETQYF.